The 22 T cell receptor beta chains listed next were all sequenced from one sample in a study of CXCR3-negative and CXCR3-positive naive CD8 T cells. Study-wide results and limits: More hydrophobic TRB CDR3s were found in CXCR3-positive naive cells than in CXCR3-negative naive cells.

The method, 5' RACE with UMI labels, was used to prepare the TRB cDNA libraries. From the 5' RACE reads, TCRdb lists one entry per CDR3 protein and no DNA. The sample has 55,000 to 65,000 distinct CDR3 sequences. These receptors lack a known antigen. The sequencing sample was made of naive CXCR3+ CD8+ T cells from blood. Indicated subset: CD45RO-CCR7+CD27+CD95- naive CD8+ T cells expressing CXCR3 (TNR3+). These receptors were obtained from a human donor in good health. Some clones in this sample may be carry-over from other donors' samples.

The V gene is TRBV2, the J gene TRBJ1-2; there is no DNA to check the TCRdb D call of TRBD1. This CDR3 contains 13 residues. Per germline, CDR1 SNHLY and CDR2 FYNNEI. The CDR3 sequence: CASKRRGDYGYTF.

The CDR3 here is CASRGPHNEQFF. V is TRBV9 and J is TRBJ2-1. In germline, CDR1 is SGDLS, CDR2 YYNGEE. This CDR3 region has 12 residues.

The chain employs TRBV27 and TRBJ2-7. CDR3 length equals 13 residues. CDR1 is MNHEY and CDR2 is SMNVEV in the germline V gene (reference sequence). This chain's CDR3 is CASSTGDSYEQYF.

V is TRBV13 and J is TRBJ2-1; TCRdb returns TRBD1, unconfirmable since there is no DNA. Germline CDR1 PRHDT, CDR2 FYEKMQ (reference sequence). This CDR3 has 15 amino acids. This CDR3 reads CASSPGRGQGHEQFF.

CDR3 sequence reads: CASSVPGEDSYGYTF. The rearrangement uses TRBV9 and TRBJ1-2; the D gene TCRdb calls, TRBD1, cannot be checked with no DNA. The germline gives CDR1 SGDLS, CDR2 YYNGEE. There are 15 residues in the CDR3.

The rearrangement uses TRBV6-2 or TRBV6-3 and TRBJ2-1; TCRdb selects TRBD2, and the lack of DNA leaves this call unchecked. CDR1 is MNHEY and CDR2 is SVGEGT in the germline V gene. The CDR3 covers 13 residues. CDR3 protein: CASSQTSSGEQFF.

This sequence joins TRBV6-5 and TRBJ2-1. This CDR3 is built from 15 residues. Germline V gene lookup returns CDR1 MNHEY and CDR2 SVGAGI. The CDR3 region is CASSYSNRGYNEQFF.

The CDR3 here is CASSFFGGQGQYF. The chain carries TRBV7-2 and TRBJ2-4; lacking DNA, the TRBD1 call made by TCRdb goes unchecked. There are 13 residues in the CDR3. Germline CDR1 reads SGHTA; CDR2 reads FQGNSA.

This chain connects TRBV7-9 to TRBJ2-5; the TCRdb D gene call, TRBD1, has no DNA to confirm it. Germline CDR1 reads SEHNR; CDR2 reads FQNEAQ (reference sequence). This CDR3 has 13 residues. CDR3 loop: CASSYPGGQALYF. Complete variable domain (other parts from reference TRBV7-9 and TRBJ2-5): DTGVSQNPRHKITKRGQNVTFRCDPISEHNRLYWYRQTLGQGPEFLTYFQNEAQLEKSRLLSDRFSAERPKGSFSTLEIQRTEQGDSAMYLCASSYPGGQALYFGPGTRLLVL.

This chain links TRBV12-3 or TRBV12-4 with TRBJ2-7; absent DNA, TCRdb's TRBD1 call cannot be checked. CDR3 size: 11 residues. CDR3 sequence: CASSPGREQYF.

This sequence joins TRBV29-1 and TRBJ2-2; TCRdb outputs TRBD2, but without DNA this stays unchecked. The CDR3 sequence is 13 residues long. Per germline, CDR1 SQVTM and CDR2 ANQGSEA. The CDR3 here is CSVALAGAGELFF.

The rearrangement uses TRBV11-3 and TRBJ2-4. The CDR3 contains 14 residues. Germline V gives CDR1 SGHNT, CDR2 YENEEA. This CDR3 reads CASSLELAKNIQYF.

The chain links TRBV29-1 to TRBJ1-1; TCRdb designates TRBD1, a call that cannot be tested without DNA. This CDR3 is 12 amino acids long. Germline loops: CDR1 SQVTM, CDR2 ANQGSEA. CDR3 sequence reads: CSVLSSGTEAFF.

This chain joins TRBV7-6 and TRBJ1-5; there is no DNA to check the TCRdb D call of TRBD1. The CDR3 covers 13 residues. CDR1 and CDR2 from the germline V gene are SGHVS and FNYEAQ. The CDR3 region is CASSPLGGQPQHF. The entire variable domain, with the rest obtained from reference TRBV7-6 and TRBJ1-5, is as follows: GAGVSQSPRYKVTKRGQDVALRCDPISGHVSLYWYRQALGQGPEFLTYFNYEAQQDKSGLPNDRFSAERPEGSISTLTIQRTEQRDSAMYRCASSPLGGQPQHFGDGTRLSIL.

This chain links TRBV29-1 with TRBJ2-7. This CDR3 region has 12 residues. In germline, CDR1 is SQVTM, CDR2 ANQGSEA. CDR3: CSVVAANYEQYF.

J is TRBJ1-6 and V is TRBV7-3; lacking DNA, the TRBD1 call made by TCRdb goes unchecked. Germline-derived CDR1 and CDR2 are SGHTA and FQGTGA. The CDR3 is made up of 14 amino acids. CDR3 loop: CASSFNGGNSPLHF.

The chain combines TRBV29-1 with TRBJ2-7; TCRdb returns TRBD1, unconfirmable since there is no DNA. Germline V gene sequence: CDR1 SQVTM, CDR2 ANQGSEA. The CDR3 contains 13 residues. This chain's CDR3 is CSGSWGGTYEQYF.

The chain combines TRBV11-1 with TRBJ2-2; the TRBD2 assignment by TCRdb is unverifiable without DNA. Germline assignment: CDR1 SGHAT and CDR2 FQDESV (reference sequence). The CDR3 is made up of 17 amino acids. The CDR3 is CASSFFREGPNTGELFF.

The V gene is TRBV9, the J gene TRBJ2-7; TCRdb returns TRBD1, unconfirmable since there is no DNA. The CDR3 has 14 residues. Per germline, CDR1 SGDLS and CDR2 YYNGEE. The CDR3 spells CASSVDLTGGEQYF.

The chain couples TRBV25-1 to TRBJ1-1. CDR1 MGHDK and CDR2 SYGVNS come from the germline V gene. This CDR3 region has 14 residues. CDR3 region: CASSAAIRDTEAFF.

The gene calls are TRBV20-1 and TRBJ2-1; TCRdb outputs TRBD2, but without DNA this stays unchecked. Germline-derived CDR1 and CDR2 are DFQATT and SNEGSKA (reference sequence). The CDR3 loop spans 14 amino acids. CDR3: CSARSSRTYNEQFF.

The genes are TRBV7-3 and TRBJ2-1; TCRdb indicates TRBD2, and absent DNA this call remains unverified. The germline gives CDR1 SGHTA, CDR2 FQGTGA. The CDR3 is made up of 13 amino acids. CDR3 loop: CASSQIWENEQFF.